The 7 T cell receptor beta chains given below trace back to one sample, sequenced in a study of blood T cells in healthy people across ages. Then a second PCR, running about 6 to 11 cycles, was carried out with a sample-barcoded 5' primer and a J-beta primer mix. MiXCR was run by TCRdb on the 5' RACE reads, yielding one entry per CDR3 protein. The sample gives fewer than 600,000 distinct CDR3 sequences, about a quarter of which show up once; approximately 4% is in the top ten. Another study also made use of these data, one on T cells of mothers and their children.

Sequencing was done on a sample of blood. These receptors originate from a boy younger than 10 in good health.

CDR3 nucleotide sequence: TGTGCCAGCAGCTCCCCATGGAGGGATAGCTCCTACAATGAGCAGTTCTTC. It yields the protein CASSSPWRDSSYNEQFF. The chain combines TRBV7-2 with TRBJ2-1; possibly TRBD2 for D (6 bases). V lost 4 bases, J lost 0 bases, and 16 bases lay in between. This CDR3 contains 17 residues. Germline V lookup: CDR1 SGHTA, CDR2 FQGNSA.

CDR3 protein: CASSRLQGADYGYTF. CDR3 sequence (DNA): TGCGCCAGCAGCCGATTACAGGGGGCGGACTATGGCTACACCTTC. This rearrangement joins TRBV4-1 to TRBJ1-2, with 9 bases lining up with TRBD1. J was trimmed by 3 bases and V by 4 bases; bases with no gene match: 6. The length of the CDR3 is 15 residues. Germline CDR1 and CDR2: MGHRA and YSYEKL.

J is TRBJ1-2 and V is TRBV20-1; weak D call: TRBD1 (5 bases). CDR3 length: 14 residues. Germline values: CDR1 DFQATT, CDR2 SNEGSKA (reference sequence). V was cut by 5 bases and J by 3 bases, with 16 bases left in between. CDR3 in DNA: TGCAGTGCTGGGGTGGGGACGTCGGACTATGGCTACACCTTC. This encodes CSAGVGTSDYGYTF.

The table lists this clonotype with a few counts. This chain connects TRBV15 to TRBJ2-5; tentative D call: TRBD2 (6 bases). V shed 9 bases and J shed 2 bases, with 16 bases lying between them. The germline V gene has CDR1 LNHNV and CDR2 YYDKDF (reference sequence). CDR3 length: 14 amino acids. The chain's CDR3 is CATSRFAGQETQYF. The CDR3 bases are TGTGCCACTTCTCGGTTCGCGGGACAAGAGACCCAGTACTTC.

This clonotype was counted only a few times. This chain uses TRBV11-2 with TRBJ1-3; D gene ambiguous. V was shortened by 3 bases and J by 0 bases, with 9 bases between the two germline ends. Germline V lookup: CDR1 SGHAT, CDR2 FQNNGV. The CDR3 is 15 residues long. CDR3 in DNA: TGTGCCAGCAGCTTCCCAAAAAGCTCTGGAAACACCATATATTTT. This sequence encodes CASSFPKSSGNTIYF.

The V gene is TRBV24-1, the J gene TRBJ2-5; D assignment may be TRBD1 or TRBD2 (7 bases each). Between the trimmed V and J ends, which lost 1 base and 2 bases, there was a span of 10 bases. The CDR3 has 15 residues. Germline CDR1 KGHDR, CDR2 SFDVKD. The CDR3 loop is CATSDFRGGQETQYF. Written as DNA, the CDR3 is TGTGCCACCAGTGATTTCAGGGGGGGGCAAGAGACCCAGTACTTC.

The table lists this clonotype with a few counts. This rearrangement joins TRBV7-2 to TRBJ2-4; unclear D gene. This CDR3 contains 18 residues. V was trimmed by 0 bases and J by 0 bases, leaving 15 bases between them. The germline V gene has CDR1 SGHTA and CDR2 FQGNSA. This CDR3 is CASSLAQDLGLAKNIQYF. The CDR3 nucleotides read TGTGCCAGCAGCTTAGCGCAAGATCTAGGTCTAGCCAAAAACATTCAGTACTTC. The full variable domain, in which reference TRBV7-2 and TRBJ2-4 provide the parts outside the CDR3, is GAGVSQSPSNKVTEKGKDVELRCDPISGHTALYWYRQSLGQGLEFLIYFQGNSAPDKSGLPSDRFSAERTGGSVSTLTIQRTQQEDSAVYLCASSLAQDLGLAKNIQYFGAGTRLSVL.